Listed here are 9 T cell receptor beta chains from one sample, sequenced in a study of blood T cell repertoires in COVID-19. Profiled with immunoSEQ multiplex PCR; TCRdb holds only in-frame clones, not every one. The sample consists of over 200,000 clones, just under 90% of them appearing once. Material for sequencing was peripheral blood. The source of these receptors is a man aged 25-40 years with COVID-19, enrolled during active disease.

The chain carries TRBV18 and TRBJ2-1; 10 bases match TRBD1. Germline V gene data show CDR1 as KGHSH and CDR2 as LQKENI. This CDR3 has 16 amino acids. The junction had 12 bases not matched to a gene; V was cut back by 4 bases and J by 9 bases. The DNA for the CDR3 is TGTGCCAGCTCACGAACGTACCGGGACAGGGGCGGTGAGCAGTTCTTC. It translates to CASSRTYRDRGGEQFF. The whole variable domain, remainder taken from reference TRBV18 and TRBJ2-1, is NAGVMQNPRHLVRRRGQEARLRCSPMKGHSHVYWYRQLPEEGLKFMVYLQKENIIDESGMPKERFSAEFPKEGPSILRIQQVVRGDSAAYFCASSRTYRDRGGEQFFGPGTRLTVL.

The chain employs TRBV6-2 or TRBV6-3 and TRBJ2-4, with 8 bases that match TRBD1. The trim removed 4 bases at V and 6 bases at J, leaving 23 bases unmatched. Germline lookup yields CDR1 MNHEY and CDR2 SVGEGT. There are 20 residues in the CDR3. CDR3: CASSFNRIPGQVVGGNIQYF. CDR3 in DNA: TGTGCCAGCAGTTTCAACCGTATTCCGGGACAGGTAGTTGGTGGAAACATTCAGTACTTC.

This clone was recorded once. V and J are TRBV6-2 or TRBV6-3 and TRBJ1-5; 7 nucleotides agree with TRBD1. There are 16 residues in the CDR3. The trim removed 6 bases at V and 1 base at J, leaving 9 bases unmatched. CDR1 and CDR2 (germline): MNHEY, SVGEGT. CDR3 sequence reads: CASSIERRGSNQPQHF. DNA for the CDR3: TGTGCCAGCAGCATCGAACGCAGGGGGAGCAATCAGCCCCAGCATTTT.

The rearrangement uses TRBV4-1 and TRBJ1-5; possible D gene TRBD1, 6 bases. Trimming removed 6 bases from V and 4 bases from J, with 16 bases in between. The CDR3 length is 15 residues. CDR1 is MGHRA and CDR2 is YSYEKL in the germline V gene. The CDR3 coding sequence is TGCGCCAGCAGATACACCGGGACAAAAAATCAGCCCCAGCATTTT. This sequence encodes CASRYTGTKNQPQHF.

The chain is built from TRBV7-9 and TRBJ2-2; a possible D gene is TRBD1 (6 bases). Germline-derived CDR1 and CDR2 are SEHNR and FQNEAQ (reference sequence). V was shortened by 5 bases and J by 3 bases, with 13 bases between the two germline ends. The CDR3 runs to 15 residues. CDR3 amino acids: CASSIRRTDTGELFF. The CDR3 DNA follows: TGTGCCAGCAGCATACGGCGGACAGACACCGGGGAGCTGTTTTTT.

This sequence joins TRBV6-2 or TRBV6-3 and TRBJ2-2, with 14 nucleotides matching TRBD2. Germline V gives CDR1 MNHEY, CDR2 SVGEGT. V was pared by 2 bases and J by 2 bases, with 10 bases of the junction left unmatched. This CDR3 contains 20 residues. The CDR3 nucleotides are TGTGCCAGCAGTTACACTTGGGTGGGACTAGCGGGAGCTAACACCGGGGAGCTGTTTTTT. This codes for CASSYTWVGLAGANTGELFF.

V gene TRBV5-4 combines with J gene TRBJ2-2; D is undetermined. The germline V gene encodes CDR1 SGHNT and CDR2 YYREEE (reference sequence). The CDR3 has 15 residues. The V end was cut by 0 bases, the J end by 0 bases, with 6 bases between. The CDR3 sequence: CASSLGPSNTGELFF. The CDR3 nucleotides read TGTGCCAGCAGCTTGGGGCCCTCGAACACCGGGGAGCTGTTTTTT.

Remarks on this clone: Distinct nucleotide sequences in the sample also encode this CDR3. The chain has TRBV5-6 and TRBJ1-2, with 8 bases aligning to TRBD1. Germline V gene lookup returns CDR1 SGHDT and CDR2 YYEEEE. This CDR3 has 13 amino acids. V shed 2 bases, J shed 4 bases, and the junction held 1 base outside the gene matches. DNA of the CDR3: TGTGCCAGCAGCTTTGGACAGGGCTATGGCTACACCTTC. Translation gives CASSFGQGYGYTF.

The V gene is TRBV6-1, the J gene TRBJ2-7; D may be TRBD2 (5 bases). Germline V gene sequence: CDR1 MNHNS, CDR2 SASEGT. The CDR3 spans 16 residues. Trimming cost V 1 base and J 4 bases, with 17 bases left between them. In nucleotides, the CDR3 is TGTGCCAGCAGTGAAGGAGGGCCTCTATCCCTTTACGAGCAGTACTTC. This codes for CASSEGGPLSLYEQYF.